The 27 T cell receptor beta chains listed next were all sequenced from one sample in a study of PD-L1 blockade in urothelial cancer. Time point noted: peripheral blood 6 weeks after treatment start. The protocol was immunoSEQ multiplex PCR, while the TCRdb copy is restricted to in-frame clones and leaves out a portion. The table lists 60,000 to 80,000 clones, 88% of them singletons. Specimen: PBMCs, collected around atezolizumab (anti-PD-L1) treatment. Receptor source: a man aged 60 to 75 with urothelial cancer.

The chain carries TRBV6-6 and TRBJ2-1; D may be TRBD2 (6 bases). V dropped 0 bases and J dropped 1 base, with 7 bases sitting between them. CDR1 is MNHNY and CDR2 is SVGAGI in the germline V gene (reference sequence). The CDR3 is made up of 15 amino acids. The CDR3 sequence is CASSYSRGSYNEQFF. The DNA for the CDR3 is TGTGCCAGCAGTTACTCCCGGGGGTCCTACAATGAGCAGTTCTTC.

CDR3 protein: CASRRSPGGDNYEQYF. For the CDR3, the DNA is TGTGCCAGTAGGCGATCGCCAGGGGGCGATAATTACGAGCAGTACTTC. The chain combines TRBV19 with TRBJ2-7, with TRBD1 matching 8 bases. Trimming at V came to 6 bases and at J to 4 bases, leaving 14 bases not matched to a gene. Germline V CDR1 and CDR2: LNHDA, SQIVND (reference sequence). The CDR3 has 16 residues.

The chain joins TRBV27 to TRBJ2-7; 8 nucleotides match TRBD1. Per germline, CDR1 MNHEY and CDR2 SMNVEV (reference sequence). The CDR3 is made up of 15 amino acids. V gave up 5 bases and J gave up 2 bases; unmatched junction bases: 8. CDR3 nucleotides: TGTGCCAGCAGTATCACAGGGGGGCGAGCCTACGAGCAGTACTTC. It encodes CASSITGGRAYEQYF.

In its sample, this clone was seen once. The chain joins TRBV1 to TRBJ1-1; the DNA was not used to check the table's D call, TRBD1. TRBV1 is deemed a pseudogene. There are 14 residues in the CDR3. This CDR3 reads CTSSWTGMNTEAFF. The CDR3 DNA follows: TGCACCAGCAGCTGGACAGGGATGAACACTGAAGCTTTCTTT.

The chain joins TRBV11-3 to TRBJ2-1, with 7 bases lining up with TRBD2. Per germline, CDR1 SGHNT and CDR2 YENEEA. Trimming cost V 3 bases and J 3 bases; bases outside gene matches: 5. The length of the CDR3 is 15 residues. The CDR3 nucleotides are TGTGCCAGCAGCTTGGAACGGGGGGTCTACAATGAGCAGTTCTTC. As protein: CASSLERGVYNEQFF.

This rearrangement joins TRBV7-9 to TRBJ2-1; the match to TRBD2 covers 9 bases. This CDR3 comprises 16 residues. After removal of 1 base from V and 9 bases from J, the junction contained 10 bases not matched to a gene. CDR1 is SEHNR, CDR2 FQNEAQ, per germline (reference sequence). In nucleotides, the CDR3 is TGTGCCAGCAGCTTAGAGGGTAGCGGGAGTCGGAGTGAGCAGTTCTTC. This codes for CASSLEGSGSRSEQFF.

This clone was recorded once. The rearrangement joins TRBV9 to TRBJ2-3, with a weak D call TRBD2 (6 bases). Looked up from germline, CDR1 is SGDLS and CDR2 is YYNGEE. V dropped 0 bases and J dropped 1 base, with 15 bases sitting between them. This CDR3 comprises 17 residues. In DNA form, the CDR3 reads TGTGCCAGCAGCGTAGGGTCCTTATCGGGAGGCACAGATACGCAGTATTTT. Residues: CASSVGSLSGGTDTQYF.

The rearrangement joins TRBV27 to TRBJ2-7; 13 nucleotides line up with TRBD2. There are 16 residues in the CDR3. Germline CDR1 reads MNHEY; CDR2 reads SMNVEV (reference sequence). V shed 6 bases, J shed 0 bases, and the junction held 5 bases outside the gene matches. CDR3 DNA sequence: TGTGCCAGCAGCACCCGGACTAGCGGGAGCTCCTACGAGCAGTACTTC. Amino acid sequence: CASSTRTSGSSYEQYF.

Worth noting for this clone: The junction differs from germline at one of its ends, possibly a read error. The J gene is TRBJ2-7, the V gene TRBV11-3; 7 nucleotides agree with TRBD1. There are 12 residues in the CDR3. Per the germline V gene, CDR1 is SGHNT and CDR2 is YENEEA. CDR3 DNA sequence: TGTGCCAGCAGCCGGACCCCGGGACAGACTTTCTTC. This translates into CASSRTPGQTFF. Full variable domain (outside the CDR3, taken from reference TRBV11-3 and TRBJ2-7): EAGVVQSPRYKIIEKKQPVAFWCNPISGHNTLYWYLQNLGQGPELLIRYENEEAVDDSQLPKDRFSAERLKGVDSTLKIQPAELGDSAVYLCASSRTPGQTFFGPGTRLTVT.

V gene TRBV28 combines with J gene TRBJ2-1; a possible D gene is TRBD2 (6 bases). Trimming took 5 bases from V and 8 from J, leaving 16 bases between them. Germline V CDR1 and CDR2: MDHEN, SYDVKM. This CDR3 is 14 amino acids long. CDR3 loop: CASSGGRGIHEQFF. In nucleotides, the CDR3 is TGTGCCAGCAGTGGAGGGAGAGGGATCCATGAGCAGTTCTTC. Supplemented by reference TRBV28 and TRBJ2-1, the full variable domain reads DVKVTQSSRYLVKRTGEKVFLECVQDMDHENMFWYRQDPGLGLRLIYFSYDVKMKEKGDIPEGYSVSREKKERFSLILESASTNQTSMYLCASSGGRGIHEQFFGPGTRLTVL.

The chain recombines TRBV4-1 with TRBJ2-7; D possibly corresponds to TRBD1 (5 bases). This CDR3 has 14 amino acids. Germline CDR1 reads MGHRA; CDR2 reads YSYEKL. Trimming stripped 1 base from V and 2 bases from J, with 9 bases between. The CDR3 coding sequence is TGCGCCAGCAGCCAAGGACAGTCTACCTACGAGCAGTACTTC. Translation: CASSQGQSTYEQYF.

V is TRBV2 and J is TRBJ2-3; perhaps TRBD1 as D (7 bases). Germline V gene lookup returns CDR1 SNHLY and CDR2 FYNNEI. The CDR3 has 13 residues. V was pared by 8 bases and J by 4 bases, with 13 bases between. This CDR3 reads CASGQGGPDTQYF. In DNA, the CDR3 is TGTGCCAGCGGCCAGGGGGGCCCAGATACGCAGTATTTT.

The rearrangement uses TRBV10-1 and TRBJ1-3, with unresolved D. CDR3 size: 13 residues. Germline V gene sequence: CDR1 WNHNN, CDR2 SYGVQD (reference sequence). Between the trimmed V and J ends, which lost 6 bases and 2 bases, there was a span of 8 bases. In DNA, the CDR3 is TGCGCCAGCAGCGATGGCCCTGGAAACACCATATATTTT. Amino acids: CASSDGPGNTIYF.

V and J are TRBV28 and TRBJ2-1; D is perhaps TRBD2 (6 bases). This CDR3 spans 15 amino acids. The ends were cut back, 8 bases at V and 8 bases at J, with 22 bases in the middle. CDR1 is MDHEN and CDR2 is SYDVKM in the germline V gene. CDR3 in amino acids: CASRPREREFDEQFF. The CDR3 DNA reads TGTGCCAGCCGACCTCGGGAGAGGGAGTTTGATGAGCAGTTCTTC.

J is TRBJ1-5 and V is TRBV10-1; D unclear. Per germline, CDR1 WNHNN and CDR2 SYGVQD (reference sequence). This CDR3 has 12 residues. V lost 8 bases to trimming and J lost 4 bases, with 9 bases between them. The CDR3 DNA sequence: TGCGCCAGCCGGCTGAGGAATCAGCCCCAGCATTTT. As protein: CASRLRNQPQHF.

The J gene is TRBJ1-3, the V gene TRBV28, with a possible D match to TRBD1 (6 bases). Trimming removed 5 bases at V and 0 bases at J, with 11 bases between. The CDR3 consists of 15 residues. Germline V gene data show CDR1 as MDHEN and CDR2 as SYDVKM. CDR3 nucleotides: TGTGCCAGCAGTCTTGCAGGGGCCTCTGGAAACACCATATATTTT. This sequence encodes CASSLAGASGNTIYF.

This chain joins TRBV7-9 and TRBJ2-2; TRBD2 might be the D (5 bases). Germline CDR1 SEHNR, CDR2 FQNEAQ (reference sequence). This CDR3 has 15 residues. V dropped 5 bases and J dropped 0 bases, with 10 bases sitting between them. The CDR3 sequence: CASSPGNANTGELFF. The CDR3 coding sequence is TGTGCCAGCAGCCCGGGGAACGCGAACACCGGGGAGCTGTTTTTT. The whole variable domain, filled in from reference TRBV7-9 and TRBJ2-2, reads DTGVSQNPRHKITKRGQNVTFRCDPISEHNRLYWYRQTLGQGPEFLTYFQNEAQLEKSRLLSDRFSAERPKGSFSTLEIQRTEQGDSAMYLCASSPGNANTGELFFGEGSRLTVL.

The V and J genes are TRBV29-1 and TRBJ2-5; TRBD2 is a possible D gene (5 bases). CDR1 is SQVTM, CDR2 ANQGSEA, per germline. V dropped 1 base and J dropped 5 bases, with 23 bases sitting between them. CDR3 size: 17 residues. CDR3: CSVEGTFYGPDWETQYF. In DNA form, the CDR3 reads TGCAGCGTTGAAGGGACTTTCTATGGTCCTGATTGGGAGACCCAGTACTTC.

The chain uses TRBV5-8 and TRBJ1-5, with TRBD1 matching 9 bases. CDR1 is SGHTS, CDR2 YDEGEE, per germline. The CDR3 length is 15 residues. With 6 bases clipped from V and 4 bases from J, the junction kept 8 bases outside the gene matches. The CDR3 sequence is CASTKDGTGNQPQHF. The CDR3 bases are TGTGCCAGCACCAAGGACGGGACAGGGAATCAGCCCCAGCATTTT.

This rearrangement joins TRBV19 to TRBJ2-3; D is uncertain. The CDR3 extends over 11 amino acids. Germline-derived CDR1 and CDR2 are LNHDA and SQIVND (reference sequence). The germline V and J ends were trimmed by 7 bases and 4 bases, with 6 bases remaining between them. As DNA, the CDR3 is TGTGCCAGTACGGCGGCAGATACGCAGTATTTT. Amino acid sequence: CASTAADTQYF.

This rearrangement joins TRBV23-1 to TRBJ1-3; D is undetermined. TRBV23-1 is classed as an ORF, of uncertain function. The length of the CDR3 is 16 residues. Between the trimmed V and J ends, which lost 2 bases and 2 bases, there was a span of 13 bases. In nucleotides, the CDR3 is TGCGCCAGCAGTCAACGAGGAAGGCCAGCTGGAAACACCATATATTTT. Protein: CASSQRGRPAGNTIYF.

There are a few counts of this clone. J is TRBJ1-1 and V is TRBV7-2; 10 nucleotides line up with TRBD1. This CDR3 spans 15 amino acids. J lost 5 bases, V lost 5 bases, and 8 bases had no gene match. CDR1 and CDR2 from the germline V gene are SGHTA and FQGNSA. CDR3 sequence (DNA): TGTGCCAGCAGCCCTAGGGACAGGGGTAGGACTGAAGCTTTCTTT. It is translated as CASSPRDRGRTEAFF.

The chain joins TRBV5-8 to TRBJ2-7, with no clear D. V lost 3 bases and J lost 3, with 16 bases in between. This CDR3 region has 15 residues. Germline CDR1 and CDR2: SGHTS and YDEGEE. The chain's CDR3 is CASSSPFRGSYEQYF. In DNA, the CDR3 is TGTGCCAGCAGCTCACCATTTAGAGGTAGCTACGAGCAGTACTTC.

J is TRBJ2-1 and V is TRBV7-3; 8 nucleotides line up with TRBD2. The CDR3 contains 13 residues. In germline, CDR1 is SGHTA, CDR2 FQGTGA. The V gene end was trimmed by 5 bases and the J gene end by 5 bases; junction bases not matched to a gene: 2. The CDR3, as DNA: TGTGCCAGCAGCCTCGGGAGGGACAATGAGCAGTTCTTC. Amino acid sequence: CASSLGRDNEQFF.

The chain carries TRBV18 and TRBJ2-7; D is possibly TRBD1 (6 bases). V was shortened by 3 bases and J by 0 bases, with 15 bases between the two germline ends. The CDR3 spans 16 residues. Germline CDR1 and CDR2: KGHSH and LQKENI. Here the CDR3 DNA reads TGTGCCAGCTCACCGTTGGACAGAGGCTACTCCTACGAGCAGTACTTC. This encodes CASSPLDRGYSYEQYF.

The rearrangement links TRBV9 to TRBJ2-3; D is unresolved. The CDR3 is 13 amino acids. The germline CDR1 and CDR2 sequences are SGDLS and YYNGEE. V shed 4 bases and J shed 5 bases, with 11 bases lying between them. The CDR3 nucleotides read TGTGCCAGCAGCCAGCAGTCAGGAGATACGCAGTATTTT. Its translation: CASSQQSGDTQYF. The whole variable domain, remainder taken from reference TRBV9 and TRBJ2-3, is DSGVTQTPKHLITATGQRVTLRCSPRSGDLSVYWYQQSLDQGLQFLIQYYNGEERAKGNILERFSAQQFPDLHSELNLSSLELGDSALYFCASSQQSGDTQYFGPGTRLTVL.

The chain is built from TRBV29-1 and TRBJ2-1; 10 bases align to TRBD2. With V trimmed by 6 bases and J by 8 bases, 10 bases remained unmatched. This CDR3 region has 14 residues. Germline V CDR1 and CDR2: SQVTM, ANQGSEA. CDR3 coding DNA: TGCAGCGTCCGACTAGCGGGTGTTTCCCATGAGCAGTTCTTC. This codes for CSVRLAGVSHEQFF.